These 30 T cell receptor beta chains share one sample of origin, sequenced in a study of control samples from healthy donors and cancer patients. Produced via immunoSEQ multiplex PCR; TCRdb's table is partial and in-frame only. The table has tens of thousands of clones, 70% seen once; the top ten hold roughly 17%. Sequencing was carried out using formalin-fixed, paraffin-embedded tissue. Every receptor here comes from a male donor with melanoma.

This sequence joins TRBV30 and TRBJ2-1, with D possibly called TRBD1 or TRBD2 (6 bases each). Germline V gene sequence: CDR1 GTSNPN, CDR2 SVGIG (reference sequence). This CDR3 contains 15 residues. Trimming took 5 bases from V and 6 from J, leaving 20 bases between them. The CDR3 reads CAWDFSGSGANEQFF. CDR3 sequence (DNA): TGTGCCTGGGATTTCTCAGGGTCGGGGGCCAATGAGCAGTTCTTC.

The table lists this clone with a few counts. The genes are TRBV6-1 and TRBJ1-1; a possible D gene is TRBD1 (5 bases). V was cut by 1 base and J by 7 bases, with 10 bases left in between. CDR3 size: 13 residues. The germline gives CDR1 MNHNS, CDR2 SASEGT. In nucleotides, the CDR3 is TGTGCCAGCAGTGAAGGCAGGGTGAGTGAAGCTTTCTTT. This codes for CASSEGRVSEAFF.

The chain links TRBV6-1 to TRBJ2-5; 11 nucleotides agree with TRBD1. Germline trimming cut 3 bases from V and 4 bases from J; bases unmatched to any gene: 7. The germline V gene encodes CDR1 MNHNS and CDR2 SASEGT. CDR3 length equals 16 residues. The chain's CDR3 is CASSDVGQGAGETQYF. In nucleotides, the CDR3 is TGTGCCAGCAGTGACGTCGGACAGGGGGCTGGAGAGACCCAGTACTTC.

The rearrangement joins TRBV30 to TRBJ1-5; D perhaps matches TRBD1 (6 bases). V was shortened by 1 base and J by 10 bases, with 14 bases between the two germline ends. CDR3 length: 13 amino acids. Germline loops: CDR1 GTSNPN, CDR2 SVGIG (reference sequence). The CDR3 coding sequence is TGTGCCTGGAGTGAAGGGGGGTTGAGCCCCCAGCATTTT. Translating gives CAWSEGGLSPQHF.

This sequence joins TRBV19 and TRBJ1-1; 7 bases are a match to TRBD1. V trimming: 3 bases; J trimming: 0 bases; junction bases outside the gene matches: 7. The CDR3 runs 16 residues. Per the germline V gene, CDR1 is LNHDA and CDR2 is SQIVND (reference sequence). The CDR3 DNA follows: TGTGCCAGTAGTATTCCGGCAGGGGGGTTGAACACTGAAGCTTTCTTT. Protein product: CASSIPAGGLNTEAFF.

This chain links TRBV14 with TRBJ2-1; TRBD2 matches 7 bases. Germline CDR1 is SGHDN and CDR2 is FVKESK. The V segment lost 6 bases and the J segment 4 bases; nucleotides outside the gene matches: 12. There are 16 residues in the CDR3. CDR3 DNA sequence: TGTGCCAGCAGACAGACCGGGAGCGGGGTATACAATGAGCAGTTCTTC. It codes for CASRQTGSGVYNEQFF.

About this clone itself: This likely stems from a read error, as it lies one base from a far larger clone. The CDR3 bases are TGTGCCAGCAGCTTCACAGATACGCAGTATTTT. It encodes CASSFTDTQYF. The chain carries TRBV5-6 and TRBJ2-3; D is ambiguous. The V end was cut by 2 bases, the J end by 2 bases, with 0 bases between. Germline V CDR1 and CDR2: SGHDT, YYEEEE. CDR3 size: 11 residues.

V gene TRBV30 combines with J gene TRBJ2-7; D remains ambiguous. Trimming took 6 bases from V and 5 from J, leaving 2 bases between them. CDR1 and CDR2 (germline): GTSNPN, SVGIG (reference sequence). The CDR3 has 8 amino acids. The CDR3 spells CACNEQYF. DNA for the CDR3: TGTGCCTGCAACGAGCAGTACTTC. The full variable domain, its missing parts supplied by reference TRBV30 and TRBJ2-7, is SQTIHQWPATLVQPVGSPLSLECTVEGTSNPNLYWYRQAAGRGLQLLFYSVGIGQISSEVPQNLSASRPQDRQFILSSKKLLLSDSGFYLCACNEQYFGPGTRLTVT.

Only a few counts were recorded for this clone. The V gene is TRBV6-6, the J gene TRBJ2-6; perhaps TRBD1 as D (5 bases). The CDR3 consists of 15 residues. Trimming removed 0 bases from V and 2 bases from J, with 5 bases in between. Germline V gives CDR1 MNHNY, CDR2 SVGAGI (reference sequence). CDR3: CASSYSGAGANVLTF. The DNA of the CDR3 is TGTGCCAGCAGTTACTCAGGGGCTGGGGCCAACGTCCTGACTTTC.

This chain uses TRBV18 with TRBJ1-1; D gene unclear. V lost 4 bases and J 1 base, leaving 13 bases between the germline ends. This CDR3 has 15 residues. Germline V gene lookup returns CDR1 KGHSH and CDR2 LQKENI. The CDR3 spells CASSLLGLPNTEAFF. The CDR3 DNA follows: TGTGCCAGCTCACTTTTGGGCCTCCCGAACACTGAAGCTTTCTTT.

The gene calls are TRBV12-3 or TRBV12-4 and TRBJ2-5; the D is unclear. The CDR3 totals 12 residues. The ends were cut back, 5 bases at V and 7 bases at J, with 11 bases in the middle. DNA for the CDR3: TGTGCCAGCAGTCTCCAGGACGGGACCCAGTACTTC. Protein sequence: CASSLQDGTQYF.

This clone was recorded a few times. The chain couples TRBV6-5 to TRBJ1-1; D is ambiguous. CDR3 size: 13 residues. V was clipped by 5 bases and J by 1 base, with 8 bases between them. Per the germline V gene, CDR1 is MNHEY and CDR2 is SVGAGI. The CDR3 loop is CASSPRQNTEAFF. The DNA for the CDR3 is TGTGCCAGCAGTCCCAGACAGAACACTGAAGCTTTCTTT.

This clone was recorded once. The rearrangement uses TRBV7-9 and TRBJ2-1; 7 nucleotides align to TRBD1. The CDR3 spans 15 residues. Germline lookup yields CDR1 SEHNR and CDR2 FQNEAQ (reference sequence). After removal of 5 bases from V and 2 bases from J, the junction contained 6 bases not matched to a gene. This CDR3 is CASSRQGSPYNEQFF. The CDR3 DNA is TGTGCCAGCAGCCGACAGGGATCCCCCTACAATGAGCAGTTCTTC.

In its sample, this clone was seen many times. This chain joins TRBV5-4 and TRBJ2-3, with D perhaps TRBD1 or TRBD2 (7 bases each). The CDR3 is made up of 14 amino acids. CDR1 and CDR2 from the germline V gene are SGHNT and YYREEE (reference sequence). The V gene lost 6 bases and the J gene lost 5 bases, with 16 bases spanning the gap. The CDR3 DNA reads as TGTGCCAGCACCCCCAGGGGGGGAAGAGATACGCAGTATTTT. This encodes CASTPRGGRDTQYF.

The gene calls are TRBV3-1 (or the pseudogene TRBV3-2) and TRBJ2-1; TRBD2 aligns across 13 bases. J gave up 15 bases and V 4 bases, and 6 bases lay outside the gene matches. Germline V gives CDR1 LGHDT, CDR2 YNNKEL (reference sequence). The CDR3 extends over 13 amino acids. The DNA for the CDR3 is TGTGCCAGCAGCCTCGGGACTAGCGGGAAAGGGTTCTTC. It yields the protein CASSLGTSGKGFF.

This chain uses TRBV3-1 (or the pseudogene TRBV3-2) with TRBJ1-1, with TRBD1 matching over 8 bases. Per the germline V gene, CDR1 is LGHDT and CDR2 is YNNKEL (reference sequence). V was pared by 7 bases and J by 4 bases, with 11 bases of the junction left unmatched. This CDR3 has 15 residues. As DNA, the CDR3 is TGTGCCAGCACCTCCAACCAGGGGGCGACCACTGAAGCTTTCTTT. Translation: CASTSNQGATTEAFF.

CDR3 coding DNA: TGTGCCAGCGGGGCTAGCGGGAGCTCCTACAATGAGCAGTTCTTC. Translation gives CASGASGSSYNEQFF. The rearrangement uses TRBV6-5 and TRBJ2-1, with TRBD2 matching over 10 bases. Trimming at V came to 8 bases and at J to 0 bases, leaving 4 bases not matched to a gene. The germline V gene encodes CDR1 MNHEY and CDR2 SVGAGI. This CDR3 is built from 15 residues.

The genes are TRBV7-3 and TRBJ2-2, with a weak D call TRBD2 (5 bases). Per germline, CDR1 SGHTA and CDR2 FQGTGA. The length of the CDR3 is 16 residues. The V end lost 2 bases, the J end lost 0 bases, and 10 bases lay between the germline ends. The CDR3: CASSLLPGTNTGELFF. In nucleotides, the CDR3 is TGTGCCAGCAGCTTACTCCCCGGGACGAACACCGGGGAGCTGTTTTTT.

The chain carries TRBV6-5 and TRBJ1-6; D gene ambiguous. The V end was cut by 6 bases, the J end by 10 bases, with 16 bases between. The CDR3 spans 14 residues. CDR1 is MNHEY and CDR2 is SVGAGI in the germline V gene. CDR3 loop: CASRTDLSRSPLHF. Here the CDR3 DNA reads TGTGCCAGCAGAACCGACTTGAGTAGGTCACCCCTCCACTTT.

The table lists this clone with a count of one. The chain carries TRBV6-5 and TRBJ2-1; the match to TRBD1 covers 7 bases. The CDR3 is 14 amino acids. Germline CDR1 MNHEY, CDR2 SVGAGI. Losses at the gene ends were 6 bases for V and 9 bases for J; bases not matched to a gene: 11. CDR3: CASSRGQPLLEQFF. In DNA form, the CDR3 reads TGTGCCAGCAGCCGGGGACAGCCCCTTCTTGAGCAGTTCTTC.

The chain joins TRBV18 to TRBJ1-1, with D perhaps matching TRBD1 (5 bases). Trimming took 0 bases from V and 0 from J, leaving 14 bases between them. CDR3 length: 17 amino acids. The germline gives CDR1 KGHSH, CDR2 LQKENI. The CDR3 sequence is CASSPPGAVLVNTEAFF. Here the CDR3 DNA reads TGTGCCAGCTCACCACCTGGGGCAGTCCTAGTGAACACTGAAGCTTTCTTT.

The gene calls are TRBV27 and TRBJ2-5, with a weak D call TRBD2 (5 bases). The CDR3 is 15 amino acids. V was clipped by 10 bases and J by 5 bases, with 23 bases between them. Germline CDR1 MNHEY, CDR2 SMNVEV (reference sequence). CDR3 in amino acids: CATSGSGPTWETQYF. The CDR3 coding sequence is TGTGCCACCTCGGGGTCAGGTCCGACCTGGGAGACCCAGTACTTC.

The chain recombines TRBV28 with TRBJ2-7; the D is unclear. Germline CDR1 reads MDHEN; CDR2 reads SYDVKM. Trimming removed 6 bases from V and 1 base from J, with 19 bases in between. This CDR3 contains 16 residues. CDR3: CASRRTTGHVSYEQYF. The DNA for the CDR3 is TGTGCCAGCAGGCGCACCACCGGTCACGTTTCCTACGAGCAGTACTTC.

This clone was seen only once. This sequence joins TRBV27 and TRBJ2-7, with 11 bases that match TRBD1. The CDR3 runs to 16 residues. V was clipped by 1 base and J by 2 bases; unmatched bases: 4. CDR1 and CDR2 (germline): MNHEY, SMNVEV (reference sequence). CDR3 in DNA: TGTGCCAGCAGTTTATATATGGACAGGGGGCCCTACGAGCAGTACTTC. It is translated as CASSLYMDRGPYEQYF.

The gene calls are TRBV7-9 and TRBJ2-1; D possibly corresponds to TRBD2 (5 bases). Per the germline V gene, CDR1 is SEHNR and CDR2 is FQNEAQ (reference sequence). The ends were cut back, 5 bases at V and 5 bases at J, with 25 bases in the middle. The CDR3 consists of 18 residues. The CDR3 coding sequence is TGTGCCAGCAGCACGACCATAACTAAGCGGAGTGGGCACAATGAGCAGTTCTTC. It yields the protein CASSTTITKRSGHNEQFF.

This clone was recorded a few times. DNA of the CDR3: TGTGCCAGCAGTAGGGCCTTGGGGTTCACAGATACGCAGTATTTT. It encodes CASSRALGFTDTQYF. This chain uses TRBV5-6 with TRBJ2-3; D remains unclear. The CDR3 is made up of 15 amino acids. CDR1 and CDR2 from the germline V gene are SGHDT and YYEEEE. V lost 5 bases and J 2 bases, leaving 15 bases between the germline ends.

The rearrangement links TRBV13 to TRBJ2-7, with TRBD1 matching 11 bases. The CDR3 extends over 15 amino acids. Germline V CDR1 and CDR2: PRHDT, FYEKMQ (reference sequence). J gave up 5 bases and V 5 bases, and 8 bases lay outside the gene matches. The CDR3 region is CASSQRTGGVHEQYF. As DNA, the CDR3 is TGTGCCAGCAGCCAAAGGACAGGGGGCGTCCACGAGCAGTACTTC.

V usage is TRBV10-2 and J usage is TRBJ1-1, with TRBD1 matching 10 bases. Germline V gene sequence: CDR1 WSHSY, CDR2 SAAADI. The CDR3 sequence is 13 residues long. Losses at the gene ends were 6 bases for V and 5 bases for J; bases not matched to a gene: 3. This chain's CDR3 is CASRPDRGTEAFF. The CDR3 nucleotides are TGCGCCAGCAGGCCGGACAGGGGGACTGAAGCTTTCTTT.

The chain joins TRBV3-1 (or the pseudogene TRBV3-2) to TRBJ2-3; D gene ambiguous. The CDR3 is made up of 14 amino acids. The germline V gene encodes CDR1 LGHDT and CDR2 YNNKEL (reference sequence). Trimming took 0 bases from V and 6 from J, leaving 10 bases between them. CDR3 bases: TGTGCCAGCAGCCAAGAAACCGGTTGGGATACGCAGTATTTT. It encodes CASSQETGWDTQYF.

The V and J genes are TRBV7-9 and TRBJ1-6, with D hard to call. The CDR3 consists of 14 residues. Germline V gene lookup returns CDR1 SEHNR and CDR2 FQNEAQ (reference sequence). The V and J ends lost 3 bases and 7 bases respectively, with 10 bases between them. CDR3 loop: CASSFMAENSPLHF. The CDR3 DNA reads as TGTGCCAGCAGCTTCATGGCGGAGAATTCACCCCTCCACTTT.